These 21 T cell receptor beta chains share one sample of origin, sequenced in a study of T-cell reconstitution after alpha-beta-depleted transplantation in children. This sample's TCRbeta library carried unique molecular identifier barcodes. TCRdb analysed the PCR reads with MiXCR anew, one entry per CDR3 protein. The repertoire has over 400,000 distinct CDR3 sequences, about 40% of them found once; the top ten carry under 35%. The sequencing used PBMCs, collected before TCRalphabeta/CD19-depleted stem cell transplant. The receptors were sampled from a girl aged 2 to 9 with aplastic anemia, due to receive a stem cell transplant.

This clonotype was observed many times. The V call is TRBV6-1, the J call TRBJ2-7, with D possibly matching TRBD1 (6 bases). The CDR3 spans 14 residues. Per germline, CDR1 MNHNS and CDR2 SASEGT. Trimming took off 8 bases at V and 3 bases at J, with 17 bases between the two ends. The chain's CDR3 is CASSLRGFGYEQYF. In DNA form, the CDR3 reads TGTGCCAGCTCCCTCAGGGGATTTGGCTACGAGCAGTACTTC.

DNA of the CDR3: TGTGCCACCAGCAGAGGATACGGGACAACGCTTCAAGAGACCCAGTACTTC. The encoded protein is CATSRGYGTTLQETQYF. V gene TRBV15 combines with J gene TRBJ2-5, with a tentative D call TRBD1 (6 bases). Trimming removed 1 base at V and 2 bases at J, with 17 bases between. This CDR3 contains 17 residues. Germline V gives CDR1 LNHNV, CDR2 YYDKDF (reference sequence).

The chain links TRBV27 to TRBJ2-7, with D possibly being TRBD1 (5 bases). The CDR3 is 14 residues long. Trimming stripped 1 base from V and 6 bases from J, with 13 bases between. Germline-derived CDR1 and CDR2 are MNHEY and SMNVEV (reference sequence). CDR3 in DNA: TGTGCCAGCAGTTTATGGGGCAGGGCGGCCGAGCAGTACTTC. The encoded protein is CASSLWGRAAEQYF.

About this clonotype itself: This may be a read error: a much more frequent sequence differs by one nucleotide. The rearrangement joins TRBV12-3 or TRBV12-4 to TRBJ2-1; the match to TRBD1 covers 9 bases. This CDR3 spans 15 amino acids. The CDR3 bases are TGTGCCAGCAGTTTATCGGGACAGGGCATAAATGAGCATTTCTTC. Translating it yields CASSLSGQGINEHFF.

This rearrangement joins TRBV11-1 to TRBJ2-3, with D perhaps matching TRBD2 (5 bases). Germline values: CDR1 SGHAT, CDR2 FQDESV (reference sequence). Trimming stripped 1 base from V and 1 base from J, with 24 bases between. CDR3 length: 20 amino acids. CDR3 DNA: TGTGCCAGCAGCTTAGTAGGTCGGAGGTCGGGCAGGCTGGGCACAGATACGCAGTATTTT. Residues: CASSLVGRRSGRLGTDTQYF.

The J gene is TRBJ2-1, the V gene TRBV20-1; 7 bases are shared with TRBD1. J lost 7 bases, V lost 5 bases, and 11 bases had no gene match. Germline CDR1 is DFQATT and CDR2 is SNEGSKA (reference sequence). The CDR3 is 14 amino acids. CDR3 region: CSARDRAGLNEQFF. The CDR3 DNA sequence: TGCAGTGCTCGCGACAGGGCTGGTTTGAATGAGCAGTTCTTC.

Only a few counts were recorded for this clonotype. This chain uses TRBV18 with TRBJ1-2; 7 bases agree with TRBD1. CDR1 and CDR2 (germline): KGHSH, LQKENI. CDR3 length: 15 residues. After removal of 0 bases from V and 8 bases from J, the junction contained 9 bases not matched to a gene. The CDR3 here is CASSPPTDREDGYTF. The DNA of the CDR3 is TGTGCCAGCTCACCACCTACAGACAGGGAGGACGGCTACACCTTC.

This chain connects TRBV6-1 to TRBJ2-2; TRBD2 is a possible D gene (6 bases). This CDR3 contains 15 residues. Trimming took off 2 bases at V and 6 bases at J, with 13 bases between the two ends. Germline V gene lookup returns CDR1 MNHNS and CDR2 SASEGT. CDR3 nucleotide sequence: TGTGCCAGCAGTGAATTGGGGCCGGGGGCCGGGGAGCTGTTTTTT. Its translation is CASSELGPGAGELFF.

This chain joins TRBV20-1 and TRBJ2-1; TRBD1 matches 8 bases. From germline, CDR1 is DFQATT and CDR2 SNEGSKA (reference sequence). The V gene end was trimmed by 5 bases and the J gene end by 9 bases; junction bases not matched to a gene: 15. The CDR3 covers 15 residues. The CDR3 protein is CSARSLDREWGEQFF. For the CDR3, the DNA is TGCAGTGCTCGTTCCTTGGACAGGGAATGGGGTGAGCAGTTCTTC.

This clonotype came up once. This chain uses TRBV5-5 with TRBJ2-3, with a possible D match to TRBD1 (6 bases). Trimming removed 0 bases from V and 6 bases from J, with 11 bases in between. Germline CDR1 reads SGHKS; CDR2 reads YYEKEE (reference sequence). The CDR3 has 14 amino acids. Here the CDR3 reads CASSLGGQLDTQYF. CDR3 DNA: TGTGCCAGCAGCTTGGGGGGGCAGTTGGATACGCAGTATTTT.

The rearrangement links TRBV6-1 to TRBJ2-7; D remains unclear. Trimming removed 2 bases from V and 0 bases from J, with 8 bases in between. This CDR3 has 14 amino acids. Germline V CDR1 and CDR2: MNHNS, SASEGT. In DNA form, the CDR3 reads TGTGCCAGCAGTGAATGGGTGTCCTCCTACGAGCAGTACTTC. Protein: CASSEWVSSYEQYF.

In its sample, this clonotype was seen many times. V and J are TRBV2 and TRBJ1-5; D call uncertain. V was clipped by 3 bases and J by 3 bases, with 9 bases between them. The CDR3 loop spans 14 amino acids. In germline, CDR1 is SNHLY, CDR2 FYNNEI. The CDR3 coding sequence is TGTGCCAGCAGTGAGGTTCAAATCAATCAGCCCCAGCATTTT. Its protein product is CASSEVQINQPQHF.

The rearrangement joins TRBV4-1 to TRBJ2-7; 8 bases map to TRBD1. The CDR3 extends over 15 amino acids. V gave up 4 bases and J gave up 1 base; unmatched junction bases: 6. CDR1 and CDR2 (germline): MGHRA, YSYEKL. The CDR3 DNA reads as TGCGCCAGCAGCCCTAAGACAGGGGCGTCCTACGAGCAGTACTTC. Translating gives CASSPKTGASYEQYF.

The chain couples TRBV20-1 to TRBJ2-7; TRBD1 is a possible D gene (6 bases). The V gene's germline CDR1 is DFQATT and CDR2 SNEGSKA (reference sequence). CDR3 length equals 15 residues. V was clipped by 1 base and J by 3 bases, with 16 bases between them. CDR3 in DNA: TGCAGTGCTAGAGCTCAAGACAGGCCGGGCTACGAGCAGTACTTC. This gives the protein CSARAQDRPGYEQYF.

The rearrangement links TRBV7-9 to TRBJ1-2; D is ambiguous. Germline values: CDR1 SEHNR, CDR2 FQNEAQ (reference sequence). CDR3 length equals 15 residues. V lost 7 bases and J lost 5, with 20 bases in between. CDR3 sequence (DNA): TGTGCCAGCACCCTCTTAGGAAACCTAGGTTATGGCTACACCTTC. This translates into CASTLLGNLGYGYTF.

This clonotype was detected only a few times. This sequence joins TRBV20-1 and TRBJ2-1; the D call may be TRBD1 or TRBD2 (5 bases each). CDR1 is DFQATT and CDR2 is SNEGSKA in the germline V gene (reference sequence). V lost 5 bases, J lost 2 bases, and 16 bases lay in between. The CDR3 sequence is 15 residues long. The CDR3 region has the DNA TGCAGTGCTGGCCTCCGGGACCACCCCTACAATGAGCAGTTCTTC. Protein sequence: CSAGLRDHPYNEQFF.

This clonotype was found a few times. The chain's CDR3 is CASSQAQLAVGEGYEQYF. In DNA form, the CDR3 reads TGTGCCAGCAGTCAAGCCCAACTAGCGGTTGGAGAGGGCTACGAGCAGTACTTC. The rearrangement joins TRBV12-3 or TRBV12-4 to TRBJ2-7, with 8 positions matching TRBD2. CDR3 size: 18 residues. Trimming cost V 5 bases and J 3 bases; bases outside gene matches: 18.

This rearrangement joins TRBV6-5 to TRBJ2-5; TRBD1 matches at 9 bases. The CDR3 loop spans 14 amino acids. V shed 2 bases, J shed 4 bases, and the junction held 2 bases outside the gene matches. Germline loops: CDR1 MNHEY, CDR2 SVGAGI. CDR3 coding DNA: TGTGCCAGCAGTTACGGGACAGGGATAGAGACCCAGTACTTC. It is translated as CASSYGTGIETQYF.

The rearrangement uses TRBV12-3 or TRBV12-4 and TRBJ2-5, with TRBD2 matching 13 bases. J was trimmed by 5 bases and V by 6 bases; bases with no gene match: 6. The CDR3 has 15 amino acids. The CDR3 reads CASSMSLAGGETQYF. CDR3 DNA: TGTGCCAGCAGCATGTCACTAGCGGGAGGGGAGACCCAGTACTTC.

The V call is TRBV20-1, the J call TRBJ2-1; 10 nucleotides line up with TRBD2. This CDR3 comprises 15 residues. Trimming took 3 bases from V and 8 from J; bases not matched to a gene: 10. Germline V gives CDR1 DFQATT, CDR2 SNEGSKA (reference sequence). The CDR3 reads CSASEASGSSYEQFF. CDR3 sequence (DNA): TGCAGTGCTAGTGAGGCTAGCGGGAGCTCCTATGAGCAGTTCTTC.

The V and J genes are TRBV18 and TRBJ2-5; D might be TRBD1 (7 bases). CDR3 length equals 15 residues. V lost 2 bases, J lost 4 bases, and 14 bases lay in between. CDR1 and CDR2 (germline): KGHSH, LQKENI. The CDR3 loop reads CASSPWNRGGETQYF. The CDR3 DNA sequence: TGTGCCAGCTCACCATGGAACAGGGGAGGAGAGACCCAGTACTTC. Filled out from reference TRBV18 and TRBJ2-5, the complete variable domain reads NAGVMQNPRHLVRRRGQEARLRCSPMKGHSHVYWYRQLPEEGLKFMVYLQKENIIDESGMPKERFSAEFPKEGPSILRIQQVVRGDSAAYFCASSPWNRGGETQYFGPGTRLLVL.